A single sample is the source of the 10 T cell receptor beta chains below, sequenced in a study of cytomegalovirus exposure and HLA in healthy donors (dated by TCRdb to between 2016 and 2019). The library came from the immunoSEQ multiplex PCR assay. The multiplex PCR relied on a mix of 60 forward primers for TCR Vbeta segments and 13 reverse primers for TCR Jbeta segments. TCRdb re-hosts the immuneACCESS table, in-frame sequences only. Its copies lack some clones; in the studies checked, an unresolved V gene accounts for under half of them, and the cause for the rest is not known. The table for this sample lists around 140,000 clones; around 65% of them were counted only once. Roughly 6% of the sample is in the top ten clones. Sequencing input: PBMCs. The source of these receptors is an older woman in good health and CMV-seronegative.

J is TRBJ2-3 and V is TRBV4-3, with D tentatively TRBD2 (6 bases). In germline, CDR1 is LGHNA, CDR2 YSLEER. The CDR3 runs 17 residues. V lost 1 base to trimming and J lost 1 base, with 15 bases between them. CDR3: CASSQGQMGGRTDTQYF. CDR3 sequence (DNA): TGCGCCAGCAGCCAAGGCCAGATGGGGGGACGCACAGATACGCAGTATTTT.

The rearrangement uses TRBV9 and TRBJ2-1, with 8 bases aligning to TRBD2. Losses at the gene ends were 0 bases for V and 5 bases for J; bases not matched to a gene: 7. Germline CDR1 reads SGDLS; CDR2 reads YYNGEE. The CDR3 covers 16 residues. The CDR3 sequence: CASSVAGGRENNEQFF. CDR3 DNA sequence: TGTGCCAGCAGCGTAGCGGGAGGGCGAGAAAACAATGAGCAGTTCTTC.

V gene TRBV5-6 combines with J gene TRBJ2-3, with 7 bases aligning to TRBD2. Germline V CDR1 and CDR2: SGHDT, YYEEEE. The CDR3 has 16 amino acids. The V and J ends lost 3 bases and 1 base, in that order; junction bases with no gene match: 8. CDR3 amino acids: CASSYDRDYRTDTQYF. CDR3 DNA sequence: TGTGCCAGCAGCTACGACCGGGACTACCGCACAGATACGCAGTATTTT.

This rearrangement joins TRBV5-1 to TRBJ2-3, with D maybe TRBD2 (5 bases). V lost 0 bases, J lost 4 bases, and 15 bases lay in between. The CDR3 extends over 16 amino acids. Germline-derived CDR1 and CDR2 are SGHRS and YFSETQ. Here the CDR3 reads CASSLGARVGADTQYF. The CDR3 nucleotides read TGCGCCAGCAGCTTGGGAGCGAGGGTCGGGGCAGATACGCAGTATTTT.

This clone was found a few times. The gene calls are TRBV5-1 and TRBJ2-7; 8 bases are shared with TRBD2. Losses at the gene ends were 5 bases for V and 0 bases for J; bases not matched to a gene: 4. CDR1 is SGHRS, CDR2 YFSETQ, per germline. This CDR3 has 14 amino acids. CDR3 amino acids: CASRRAGDSYEQYF. The CDR3 region has the DNA TGCGCCAGCAGAAGAGCGGGGGACTCCTACGAGCAGTACTTC. The full variable domain, its missing parts supplied by reference TRBV5-1 and TRBJ2-7, is KAGVTQTPRYLIKTRGQQVTLSCSPISGHRSVSWYQQTPGQGLQFLFEYFSETQRNKGNFPGRFSGRQFSNSRSEMNVSTLELGDSALYLCASRRAGDSYEQYFGPGTRLTVT.

The chain joins TRBV5-1 to TRBJ1-2; D not resolved. The germline V gene encodes CDR1 SGHRS and CDR2 YFSETQ. The CDR3 sequence is 14 residues long. V lost 6 bases to trimming and J lost 7 bases, with 19 bases between them. CDR3 in amino acids: CASTTLGGSGGYTF. Written as DNA, the CDR3 is TGCGCCAGCACGACCCTGGGAGGGAGCGGTGGCTACACCTTC.

Only a few counts were recorded for this clone. The germline gene is not matched at one end of the junction; a read error may be the cause. This rearrangement joins TRBV7-9 to TRBJ1-2, with unresolved D. The length of the CDR3 is 15 residues. CDR1 is SEHNR and CDR2 is FQNEAQ in the germline V gene (reference sequence). CDR3 DNA: TGTTCCAGCAGCCCCAGTCTAGGAAATAACTATGGCTACACCTTC. This translates into CSSSPSLGNNYGYTF.

This clone has only a few counts. The gene calls are TRBV9 and TRBJ1-5; D is possibly TRBD1 (6 bases). V was clipped by 4 bases and J by 1 base, with 12 bases between them. The CDR3 spans 15 residues. Germline V gene lookup returns CDR1 SGDLS and CDR2 YYNGEE. CDR3 protein: CASSRGGSSNQPQHF. The CDR3 region has the DNA TGTGCCAGCAGCCGAGGGGGTTCCAGCAATCAGCCCCAGCATTTT.

In regard to this clone: The sample holds other DNA sequences that translate to the same CDR3. This chain links TRBV7-2 with TRBJ2-2; 7 bases match TRBD1. With 2 bases clipped from V and 5 bases from J, the junction kept 2 bases outside the gene matches. CDR3 length: 14 amino acids. Per germline, CDR1 SGHTA and CDR2 FQGNSA. The chain's CDR3 is CASSLKQGTGELFF. For the CDR3, the DNA is TGTGCCAGCAGCTTAAAACAGGGGACCGGGGAGCTGTTTTTT.

The CDR3 here is CASSIWSLAGGPETQYF. The CDR3 bases are TGTGCCAGTAGTATATGGTCCCTAGCGGGAGGGCCAGAGACCCAGTACTTC. This chain connects TRBV19 to TRBJ2-5, with TRBD2 matching 12 bases. The trim removed 2 bases at V and 4 bases at J, leaving 8 bases unmatched. The germline gives CDR1 LNHDA, CDR2 SQIVND (reference sequence). The CDR3 loop spans 17 amino acids.